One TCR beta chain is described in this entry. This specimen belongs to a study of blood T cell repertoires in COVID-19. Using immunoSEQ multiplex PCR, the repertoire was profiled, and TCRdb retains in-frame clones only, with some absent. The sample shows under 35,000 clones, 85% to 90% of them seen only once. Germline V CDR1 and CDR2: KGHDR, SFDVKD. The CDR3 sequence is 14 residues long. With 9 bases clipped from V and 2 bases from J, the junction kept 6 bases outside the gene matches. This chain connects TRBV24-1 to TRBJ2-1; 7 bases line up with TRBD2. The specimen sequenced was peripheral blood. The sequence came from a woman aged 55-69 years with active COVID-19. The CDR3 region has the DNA TGTGCCACCGGGTCTAGCGGAGCCTACAATGAGCAGTTCTTC. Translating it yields CATGSSGAYNEQFF.